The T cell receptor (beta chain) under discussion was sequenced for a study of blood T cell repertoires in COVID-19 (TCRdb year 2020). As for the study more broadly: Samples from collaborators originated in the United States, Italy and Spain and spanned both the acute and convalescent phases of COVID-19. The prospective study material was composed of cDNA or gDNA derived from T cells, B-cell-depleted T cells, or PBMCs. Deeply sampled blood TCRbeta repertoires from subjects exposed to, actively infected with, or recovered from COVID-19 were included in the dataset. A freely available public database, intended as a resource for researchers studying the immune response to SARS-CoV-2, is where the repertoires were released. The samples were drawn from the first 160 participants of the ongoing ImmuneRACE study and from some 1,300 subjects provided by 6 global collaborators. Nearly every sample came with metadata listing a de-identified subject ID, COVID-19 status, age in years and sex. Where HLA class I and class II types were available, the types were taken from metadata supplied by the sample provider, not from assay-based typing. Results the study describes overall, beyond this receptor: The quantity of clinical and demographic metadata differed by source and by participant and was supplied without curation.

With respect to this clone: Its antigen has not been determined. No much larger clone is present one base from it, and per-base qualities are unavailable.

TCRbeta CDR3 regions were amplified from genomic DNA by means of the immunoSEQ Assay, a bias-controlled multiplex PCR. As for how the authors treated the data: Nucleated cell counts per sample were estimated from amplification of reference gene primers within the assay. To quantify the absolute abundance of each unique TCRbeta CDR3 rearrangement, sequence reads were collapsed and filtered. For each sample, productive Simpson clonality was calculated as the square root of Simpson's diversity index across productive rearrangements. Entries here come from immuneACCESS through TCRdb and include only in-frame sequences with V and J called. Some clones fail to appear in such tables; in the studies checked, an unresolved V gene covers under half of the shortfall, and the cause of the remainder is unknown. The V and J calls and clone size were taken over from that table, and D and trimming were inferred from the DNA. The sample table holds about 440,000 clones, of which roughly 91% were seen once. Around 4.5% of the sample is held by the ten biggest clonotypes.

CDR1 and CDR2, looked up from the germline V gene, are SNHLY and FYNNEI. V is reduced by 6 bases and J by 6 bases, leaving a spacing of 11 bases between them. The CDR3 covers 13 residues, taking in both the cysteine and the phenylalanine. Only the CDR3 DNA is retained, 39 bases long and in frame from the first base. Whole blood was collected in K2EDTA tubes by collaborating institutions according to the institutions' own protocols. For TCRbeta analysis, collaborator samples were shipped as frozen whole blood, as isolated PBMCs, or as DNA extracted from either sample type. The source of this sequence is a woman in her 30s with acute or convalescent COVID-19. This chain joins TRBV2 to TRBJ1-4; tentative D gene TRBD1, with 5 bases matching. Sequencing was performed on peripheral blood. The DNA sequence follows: TGTGCCAGCAGGGAGACAGAAGATGAAAAACTGTTTTTT. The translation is CASRETEDEKLFF.